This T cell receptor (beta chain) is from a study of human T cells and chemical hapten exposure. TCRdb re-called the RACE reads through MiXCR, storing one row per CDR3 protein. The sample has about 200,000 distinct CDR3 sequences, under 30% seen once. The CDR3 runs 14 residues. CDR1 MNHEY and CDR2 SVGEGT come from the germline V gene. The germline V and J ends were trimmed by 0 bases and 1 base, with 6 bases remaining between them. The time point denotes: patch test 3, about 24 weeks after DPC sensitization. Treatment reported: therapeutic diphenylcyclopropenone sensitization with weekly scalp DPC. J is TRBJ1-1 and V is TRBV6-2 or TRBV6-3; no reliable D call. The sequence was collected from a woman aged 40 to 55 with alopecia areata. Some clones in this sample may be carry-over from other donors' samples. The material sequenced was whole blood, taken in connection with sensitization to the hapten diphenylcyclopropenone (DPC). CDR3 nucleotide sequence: TGTGCCAGCAGTTACTCGATGACGAACACTGAAGCTTTCTTT. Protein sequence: CASSYSMTNTEAFF.